The source of this TCR beta chain is a study of T cells in Graves' hyperthyroidism and ophthalmopathy. There are a few counts of this clonotype. Its target is not known. Exclusion followed for patients with uncontrolled infection, other autoimmune disease, pregnancy or lactation. The PBMCs had their origin in 10 ml of fresh peripheral blood. What was amplified from RNA transcripts were TCR beta CDR3 regions. The HTBI primer set served for first-round RT-PCR of the TCR CDR3. One entry per CDR3 protein, called by TCRdb with MiXCR from the multiplex PCR reads. The data hold around 600,000 distinct CDR3 sequences, with more than 12% observed a single time. Trimming cost V 1 base and J 5 bases, with 9 bases left between them. This CDR3 is built from 13 residues. Germline V lookup: CDR1 MNHNY, CDR2 SVGAGI (reference sequence). The study's findings and limits: Ophthalmopathy, which appeared later, was predicted by the model a median about 6 months before onset.

The sequenced sample was blood. The TCR originated in a woman aged 45-60 years with Graves' ophthalmopathy. The rearrangement joins TRBV6-6 to TRBJ2-7; D tentatively reads TRBD1 or TRBD2 (5 bases each). CDR3 region: CASSYFLGDEQYF. CDR3 sequence (DNA): TGTGCCAGCAGTTACTTTTTGGGGGACGAGCAGTACTTC.